This entry concerns a single T cell receptor beta chain. The data stem from a study of response to subunit inactivated influenza vaccine. The CDR3 is 13 amino acids. Germline loops: CDR1 SQVTM, CDR2 ANQGSEA. Germline trimming cut 6 bases from V and 6 bases from J; bases unmatched to any gene: 9. TCRdb passed the RT-PCR reads through MiXCR, listing each CDR3 protein once. The data show hundreds of thousands of distinct CDR3 sequences, about 25% seen once. Sequenced here: CD4+ T cells sorted from PBMCs, sampled about 5 days after vaccination. The sequence came from a man aged 45-65 years who received an inactivated influenza vaccine. The chain has TRBV29-1 and TRBJ2-7; 9 nucleotides align to TRBD1. CDR3 bases: TGCAGCGTGTCTGGGGACAGGGCTTCCGAGCAGTACTTC. Amino acids: CSVSGDRASEQYF.